Detailed here is one TCR beta chain. No antigen is known for it. Profiling relied on immunoSEQ multiplex PCR, and the TCRdb table lists in-frame clones only, not all of them. The sample yields 85,000 to 95,000 clones, nearly 90% seen once. The CDR3 extends over 14 amino acids. The germline V gene encodes CDR1 MGHDK and CDR2 SYGVNS. Trimming removed 3 bases from V and 3 bases from J, with 9 bases in between. These data originate in a study of OX40 agonist ivuxolimab in advanced cancers. The study's findings and limits: On average, CD8+ T cells had more expanded clones than CD4+.

V is TRBV25-1 and J is TRBJ2-1, with unresolved D. Sequencing was performed on CD4+ or CD8+ T cells sorted from blood, taken in a trial of the OX40 agonist ivuxolimab. This sequence was found in an adult with an advanced solid tumor such as melanoma, head and neck, liver or kidney cancer. CDR3 in DNA: TGTGCCAGCAGTGACAGATCGTTCTACAATGAGCAGTTCTTC. This sequence encodes CASSDRSFYNEQFF.